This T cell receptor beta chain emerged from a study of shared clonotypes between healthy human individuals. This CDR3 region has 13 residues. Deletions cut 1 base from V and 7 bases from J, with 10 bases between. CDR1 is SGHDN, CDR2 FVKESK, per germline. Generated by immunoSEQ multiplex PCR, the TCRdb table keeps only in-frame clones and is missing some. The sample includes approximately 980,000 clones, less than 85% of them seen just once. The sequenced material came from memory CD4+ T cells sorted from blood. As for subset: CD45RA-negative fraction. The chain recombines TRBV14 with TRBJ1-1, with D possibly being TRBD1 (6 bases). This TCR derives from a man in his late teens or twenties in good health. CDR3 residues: CASSQALQGEAFF. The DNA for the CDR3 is TGTGCCAGCAGCCAAGCGCTACAGGGTGAAGCTTTCTTT.